This entry lists 32 T cell receptor beta chains sequenced from one sample in a study of T cell repertoires in cytomegalovirus infection. Using its own MiXCR run on the reads, TCRdb lists one record per CDR3 protein. The sample lists approximately 500,000 distinct CDR3 sequences, more than 15% occurring once. Sequenced material: CD8+ T cells from PBMCs. Source of these receptors: a human donor in good health (CMV status not recorded). Some clones in this sample may be carry-over from other donors' samples.

The chain uses TRBV25-1 and TRBJ2-3, with 7 bases aligning to TRBD1. The CDR3 covers 14 residues. Germline lookup yields CDR1 MGHDK and CDR2 SYGVNS. The V and J ends lost 6 bases and 1 base, in that order; junction bases with no gene match: 4. The CDR3 DNA reads as TGTGCCAGCAGCCTGACAGGGCGCACAGATACGCAGTATTTT. Its translation is CASSLTGRTDTQYF.

J is TRBJ1-2 and V is TRBV14; D is uncertain. The CDR3 covers 12 residues. CDR1 is SGHDN and CDR2 is FVKESK in the germline V gene. Trimming removed 4 bases from V and 4 bases from J, with 7 bases in between. CDR3 residues: CASSLLGYGYTF. CDR3 DNA sequence: TGTGCCAGCAGCCTGCTGGGCTATGGCTACACCTTC. The full variable domain, rest sourced from reference TRBV14 and TRBJ1-2, is EAGVTQFPSHSVIEKGQTVTLRCDPISGHDNLYWYRRVMGKEIKFLLHFVKESKQDESGMPNNRFLAERTGGTYSTLKVQPAELEDSGVYFCASSLLGYGYTFGSGTRLTVV.

This clonotype was counted ten times or more. CDR3 in DNA: TGTGCCAGCAGACAGGGGCGGGGGTTCGCCGGGGAGCTGTTTTTT. Its protein product is CASRQGRGFAGELFF. V and J are TRBV25-1 and TRBJ2-2; the D gene could be TRBD1 or TRBD2 (7 bases each). Germline lookup yields CDR1 MGHDK and CDR2 SYGVNS. V was clipped by 6 bases and J by 6 bases, with 17 bases between them. The CDR3 is made up of 15 amino acids.

The CDR3 spells CASSVSFERHTEAFF. CDR3 nucleotides: TGTGCCAGCAGCGTGAGCTTCGAGAGGCACACTGAAGCTTTCTTT. The chain is built from TRBV5-8 and TRBJ1-1, with D unclear. CDR1 is SGHTS and CDR2 is YDEGEE in the germline V gene. The ends were cut back, 4 bases at V and 3 bases at J, with 16 bases in the middle. The CDR3 has 15 amino acids.

The rearrangement uses TRBV2 and TRBJ1-5; D remains unclear. The CDR3 loop spans 15 amino acids. Trimming pared 0 bases from V and 4 bases from J, leaving 10 bases between. From germline, CDR1 is SNHLY and CDR2 FYNNEI. The CDR3 coding sequence is TGTGCCAGCAGTGAAGCCTCCCCCCGAAATCAGCCCCAGCATTTT. It is translated as CASSEASPRNQPQHF. The full variable domain, rest sourced from reference TRBV2 and TRBJ1-5, is EPEVTQTPSHQVTQMGQEVILRCVPISNHLYFYWYRQILGQKVEFLVSFYNNEISEKSEIFDDQFSVERPDGSNFTLKIRSTKLEDSAMYFCASSEASPRNQPQHFGDGTRLSIL.

This clonotype was found a few times. The genes are TRBV6-5 and TRBJ1-6, with D unclear. The length of the CDR3 is 15 residues. V dropped 0 bases and J dropped 7 bases, with 10 bases sitting between them. Germline V gene sequence: CDR1 MNHEY, CDR2 SVGAGI. CDR3 DNA: TGTGCCAGCAGTTACTCGACGGGTCGCAATTCACCCCTCCACTTT. It yields the protein CASSYSTGRNSPLHF.

This chain connects TRBV27 to TRBJ2-7, with 12 bases lining up with TRBD2. The CDR3 is 15 amino acids. The germline CDR1 and CDR2 sequences are MNHEY and SMNVEV (reference sequence). V shed 4 bases and J 4 bases; nucleotides not matched to a gene: 5. In DNA, the CDR3 is TGTGCCAGCAGTTCAGTGACTAGCGGGAGATACGAGCAGTACTTC. It encodes CASSSVTSGRYEQYF.

This clonotype appeared many times. The CDR3 sequence: CATSDYSDQKLFF. Here the CDR3 DNA reads TGTGCCACCAGTGATTACAGCGACCAAAAACTGTTTTTT. This rearrangement joins TRBV24-1 to TRBJ1-4; D remains unclear. Trimming removed 2 bases from V and 9 bases from J, with 9 bases in between. The CDR3 consists of 13 residues. CDR1 is KGHDR, CDR2 SFDVKD, per germline.

This clonotype was recorded a few times. This sequence joins TRBV7-9 and TRBJ1-1; TRBD1 agrees at 7 bases. Germline CDR1 reads SEHNR; CDR2 reads FQNEAQ (reference sequence). The length of the CDR3 is 15 residues. The V and J ends lost 4 bases and 4 bases, in that order; junction bases with no gene match: 9. The CDR3 DNA reads as TGTGCCAGCAGCTCAGCGGCCACAGGGGCCACTGAAGCTTTCTTT. It is translated as CASSSAATGATEAFF.

This clonotype was seen many times. The chain links TRBV7-8 to TRBJ1-3, with D possibly matching TRBD1 (5 bases). V shed 5 bases and J shed 0 bases, with 11 bases lying between them. In germline, CDR1 is SGHVS, CDR2 FQNEAQ. CDR3 length equals 15 residues. CDR3: CASSPGPNSGNTIYF. The DNA of the CDR3 is TGTGCCAGCAGCCCGGGACCGAACTCTGGAAACACCATATATTTT.

This clonotype was seen ten or more times. The chain recombines TRBV7-2 with TRBJ2-7; TRBD1 agrees at 10 bases. The germline gives CDR1 SGHTA, CDR2 FQGNSA. With V trimmed by 3 bases and J by 4 bases, 6 bases remained unmatched. The CDR3 has 15 residues. The CDR3 here is CASSFTTGQGYEQYF. The CDR3 coding sequence is TGTGCCAGCAGCTTCACGACGGGACAGGGGTACGAGCAGTACTTC.

In this sample, this clonotype turned up a few times. The rearrangement uses TRBV10-3 and TRBJ2-7; D is undetermined. The germline V and J ends were trimmed by 2 bases and 5 bases, with 10 bases remaining between them. Germline CDR1 reads ENHRY; CDR2 reads SYGVKD. CDR3 length equals 13 residues. The CDR3 sequence is CAISEGDRDEQYF. Here the CDR3 DNA reads TGTGCCATCAGTGAGGGTGACCGGGACGAGCAGTACTTC.

This clonotype was seen a handful of times. This chain uses TRBV14 with TRBJ2-7; possible D gene TRBD1, 5 bases. The CDR3 covers 15 residues. CDR1 and CDR2 from the germline V gene are SGHDN and FVKESK. The V and J ends lost 1 base and 7 bases respectively, with 17 bases between them. The CDR3 DNA follows: TGTGCCAGCAGCCAAGCCGACAGTTCGTTGGTGGAGCAGTACTTC. Translation: CASSQADSSLVEQYF.

This clonotype showed up many times. The germline gene is not matched at one end of the junction; a read error may be the cause. Written as DNA, the CDR3 is TGTGCCAGCAGGTTAGGGGTGGAAGCTTTCTTT. This codes for CASRLGVEAFF. This chain links TRBV7-9 with TRBJ1-1, with D maybe TRBD1 (5 bases). The CDR3 has 11 residues. Per germline, CDR1 SEHNR and CDR2 FQNEAQ (reference sequence).

This clonotype was observed at least ten times. The chain has TRBV7-6 and TRBJ2-7, with no clear D. V dropped 4 bases and J dropped 3 bases, with 10 bases sitting between them. From germline, CDR1 is SGHVS and CDR2 FNYEAQ. This CDR3 has 13 amino acids. The CDR3 coding sequence is TGTGCCAGCAGCTCGCCCCCCCGCTACGAGCAGTACTTC. Its translation is CASSSPPRYEQYF.

This clonotype showed up many times. The CDR3 DNA reads as TGTGCCAGCAGCTTAGATCTAGCGGGAACAGATACGCAGTATTTT. Residues: CASSLDLAGTDTQYF. V usage is TRBV7-9 and J usage is TRBJ2-3, with 9 positions matching TRBD2. V was clipped by 1 base and J by 3 bases; unmatched bases: 2. There are 15 residues in the CDR3. The germline V gene has CDR1 SEHNR and CDR2 FQNEAQ (reference sequence).

The chain carries TRBV27 and TRBJ1-2, with 7 bases fitting TRBD1. This CDR3 comprises 17 residues. Germline V gives CDR1 MNHEY, CDR2 SMNVEV (reference sequence). The V segment lost 0 bases and the J segment 0 bases; nucleotides outside the gene matches: 7. CDR3 nucleotide sequence: TGTGCCAGCAGTTTATCGCCCGCAGGGGGAGCTAACTATGGCTACACCTTC. Protein product: CASSLSPAGGANYGYTF.

This clonotype has just a few counts. The rearrangement links TRBV5-1 to TRBJ2-7, with D possibly called TRBD1 or TRBD2 (6 bases each). V was clipped by 8 bases and J by 0 bases, with 12 bases between them. The germline gives CDR1 SGHRS, CDR2 YFSETQ. There are 13 residues in the CDR3. Here the CDR3 reads CARAGQLSYEQYF. The CDR3, as DNA: TGCGCCAGGGCGGGACAACTCTCCTACGAGCAGTACTTC.

Many counts were recorded for this clonotype. The chain joins TRBV7-9 to TRBJ2-7; D is uncertain. The CDR3 length is 12 residues. Germline V gene lookup returns CDR1 SEHNR and CDR2 FQNEAQ (reference sequence). Trimming removed 4 bases from V and 3 bases from J, with 7 bases in between. CDR3 sequence: CASSSENYEQYF. The CDR3 DNA is TGTGCCAGCAGCTCCGAAAACTACGAGCAGTACTTC.

The rearrangement uses TRBV4-2 and TRBJ2-4, with TRBD1 as a possible D gene (5 bases). This CDR3 region has 13 residues. The germline V gene encodes CDR1 LGHNA and CDR2 YNFKEQ. With 5 bases removed from V and 0 bases from J, the gap between germline ends came to 5 bases. The CDR3 nucleotides are TGTGCCAGCAGCAGGGGAGCCAAAAACATTCAGTACTTC. As protein: CASSRGAKNIQYF.

The gene calls are TRBV2 and TRBJ2-5, with D tentatively TRBD2 (5 bases). Trimming removed 7 bases at V and 7 bases at J, with 16 bases between. The CDR3 length is 13 residues. Germline values: CDR1 SNHLY, CDR2 FYNNEI. The CDR3 DNA sequence: TGTGCCAGCAACGGACGGGAACGGGGGACCCAGTACTTC. Its translation: CASNGRERGTQYF.

In this sample, this clonotype turned up a few times. The V and J genes are TRBV7-9 and TRBJ2-7; weak D call: TRBD2 (5 bases). V lost 5 bases, J lost 3 bases, and 14 bases lay in between. Germline CDR1 SEHNR, CDR2 FQNEAQ (reference sequence). The CDR3 extends over 14 amino acids. The CDR3 protein is CASSPERLHYEQYF. The CDR3 bases are TGTGCCAGCAGCCCGGAAAGACTACACTACGAGCAGTACTTC.

In this sample, this clonotype turned up many times. One junction end disagrees with the germline gene, perhaps due to a read error. The chain has TRBV2 and TRBJ2-4; D may be TRBD1 (5 bases). Germline assignment: CDR1 SNHLY and CDR2 FYNNEI. CDR3 size: 10 residues. The CDR3 coding sequence is TGTGCCAGCAAGATTAGGGGTCTGCACTTC. Its translation is CASKIRGLHF.

The chain links TRBV12-3 or TRBV12-4 to TRBJ1-2, with 9 bases fitting TRBD1. The CDR3 length is 14 residues. V dropped 3 bases and J dropped 4; count of bases not matched to a gene: 3. The CDR3 loop reads CASSFTTGGYGYTF. The CDR3 DNA follows: TGTGCCAGCAGTTTTACGACAGGGGGCTATGGCTACACCTTC.

The chain has TRBV19 and TRBJ2-1; D is perhaps TRBD1 or TRBD2 (6 bases each). Trimming shortened V by 4 bases and J by 2 bases, and 12 bases separated the two germline ends. This CDR3 spans 15 amino acids. Germline-derived CDR1 and CDR2 are LNHDA and SQIVND (reference sequence). CDR3 DNA: TGTGCCAGTAGTAGAGGGGGGAACCCCTACAATGAGCAGTTCTTC. Its protein product is CASSRGGNPYNEQFF.

The chain joins TRBV4-2 to TRBJ2-7; D possibly corresponds to TRBD2 (7 bases). Between the trimmed V and J ends, which lost 5 bases and 6 bases, there was a span of 14 bases. CDR1 is LGHNA, CDR2 YNFKEQ, per germline. The CDR3 is 13 amino acids. The CDR3 nucleotides are TGTGCCAGCAGCAAAGGGGGGGCTCTCGAGCAGTACTTC. Its protein is CASSKGGALEQYF.

CDR3 in DNA: TGCAGTGCAAAGATAGCGGCCTCCTCCTACAATGAGCAGTTCTTC. This sequence encodes CSAKIAASSYNEQFF. This chain connects TRBV20-1 to TRBJ2-1, with D possibly being TRBD2 (6 bases). Per the germline V gene, CDR1 is DFQATT and CDR2 is SNEGSKA (reference sequence). CDR3 length: 15 residues. Trimming removed 6 bases at V and 0 bases at J, with 15 bases between.

The gene calls are TRBV5-1 and TRBJ1-1, with 8 bases fitting TRBD1. In germline, CDR1 is SGHRS, CDR2 YFSETQ. The CDR3 runs to 12 residues. After removal of 8 bases from V and 6 bases from J, the junction contained 6 bases not matched to a gene. The CDR3 DNA follows: TGCGCCAGTCGACAGGGGTTCGCTGAAGCTTTCTTT. Translated: CASRQGFAEAFF. Together with reference TRBV5-1 and TRBJ1-1, the CDR3 gives the full variable domain: KAGVTQTPRYLIKTRGQQVTLSCSPISGHRSVSWYQQTPGQGLQFLFEYFSETQRNKGNFPGRFSGRQFSNSRSEMNVSTLELGDSALYLCASRQGFAEAFFGQGTRLTVV.

This clonotype was seen repeatedly, ten times or more. V gene TRBV2 combines with J gene TRBJ1-5; D is unresolved. The V gene lost 10 bases and the J gene lost 6 bases, with 19 bases spanning the gap. CDR1 and CDR2 (germline): SNHLY, FYNNEI. This CDR3 is 14 amino acids long. In nucleotides, the CDR3 is TGTGCCACCTCTTTAGGGAGCTTAGGTCAGCCCCAGCATTTT. Translation: CATSLGSLGQPQHF.

This clonotype was observed a handful of times. The genes are TRBV5-1 and TRBJ2-7; unclear D gene. This CDR3 has 13 amino acids. Germline assignment: CDR1 SGHRS and CDR2 YFSETQ. Between the trimmed V and J ends, which lost 5 bases and 4 bases, there was a span of 13 bases. CDR3 region: CASSQTPGYEQYF. In nucleotides, the CDR3 is TGCGCCAGCAGTCAAACCCCGGGTTACGAGCAGTACTTC.

This clonotype occurred many times. The gene calls are TRBV4-1 and TRBJ2-1; 9 bases map to TRBD2. Germline values: CDR1 MGHRA, CDR2 YSYEKL. CDR3 length equals 16 residues. The J segment lost 10 bases and the V segment lost 0 bases, leaving 10 bases of the junction unmatched. The CDR3 coding sequence is TGCGCCAGCAGCCAAGATCTCGGTAGCGGGAGATGGGAGCAGTTCTTC. Translation: CASSQDLGSGRWEQFF.

The sample holds many counts of this clonotype. The V call is TRBV7-9, the J call TRBJ2-1; D unresolved. Trimming took off 5 bases at V and 0 bases at J, with 14 bases between the two ends. Germline assignment: CDR1 SEHNR and CDR2 FQNEAQ (reference sequence). CDR3 length: 16 residues. In nucleotides, the CDR3 is TGTGCCAGCAGCCTAATAAACTTCAGCTCCTACAATGAGCAGTTCTTC. Translated, it gives CASSLINFSSYNEQFF.